This T cell receptor (beta chain) comes out of a study of T cells in Graves' hyperthyroidism and ophthalmopathy. This clonotype was counted at least ten times. This CDR3 comprises 19 residues. Trimming shortened V by 0 bases and J by 4 bases, and 25 bases separated the two germline ends. Germline CDR1 is LNHNV and CDR2 is YYDKDF (reference sequence). Clinical symptoms, serum thyroxine, TRAb, thyroid ultrasound and orbital computed tomography established diagnosis. RNA transcripts yielded amplified TCR beta CDR3 regions. First-round RT-PCR of the TCR CDR3 relied on the HTBI primer set. TCRdb reprocessed the multiplex PCR reads via MiXCR and lists one record per CDR3 protein. The table lists under 350,000 distinct CDR3 sequences, about 13% of them singletons.

The receptor was derived from a middle-aged woman with Graves' hyperthyroidism. This chain joins TRBV15 and TRBJ2-7, with D perhaps being TRBD1 or TRBD2 (5 bases each). Sequencing was done on a sample of blood. DNA of the CDR3: TGTGCCACCAGCAGAGATCGGGACGGATCCTCGATATTGATATACGAGCAGTACTTC. Its translation: CATSRDRDGSSILIYEQYF.